These T cell receptor beta chains were read from a single sample in a study of response to subunit inactivated influenza vaccine. TCRdb re-called the RT-PCR reads with MiXCR, one entry per CDR3 protein. Of about 780,000 distinct CDR3 sequences listed, around 18% were seen once; the top ten hold 11%. Sequenced here: PBMCs from blood, sampled more than 4 days after vaccination. The receptors derive from a man aged 45-65 years who received an inactivated influenza vaccine. CDR3s include the opening cysteine and the closing phenylalanine or tryptophan. Not every row has a clone size; where given, it reads once, few, many or a size class.

clone_size v_call cdr3_aa
few TRBV20-1 CSARWGAYEQFF
many TRBV20-1 CSARSGRGSTDTQYF
many TRBV15 CATSRDRLAGFNEQFF
many TRBV2 CASSEDGRDFGYTF
. TRBV20-1 CSARHDRGRNEQFF
. TRBV12-3/TRBV12-4 CASSPRVSAKNIQYF
few TRBV5-1 CASSPATNYGYTF
once TRBV4-2 CASSQEAGVPTDTQYF
many TRBV9 CASSVDTSGYNEQFF
many TRBV7-2 CASSLGIREKLFF
few TRBV28 CASAGNDGPYEQYF
. TRBV20-1 CSARRTANTGELFF
many TRBV12-3/TRBV12-4 CASSTGENTGELFF
few TRBV12-3/TRBV12-4 CASSLQGGPGELFF
. TRBV6-1 CASSLSQGLGTDTQYF
few TRBV5-1 CASSLGGMKYNEQFF
few TRBV12-3/TRBV12-4 CASSLEVAGPPGGEQYF
. TRBV12-3/TRBV12-4 CASSPRQGLDEKLFF
. TRBV5-1 CASSLRAPGQGSGANVLTF
. TRBV7-2 CASSLASNRNQPQHF
few TRBV9 CASSVGRRTDTQYF
few TRBV5-6 CASSQNRGGPSTDTQYF
. TRBV7-8 CASSAGPRDGELFF
. TRBV29-1 CSVVAGGLRYNEQFF
few TRBV7-2 CASSPQDGRGEKLFF
. TRBV10-3 CATSGTDYGYTF
. TRBV6-2/TRBV6-3 CASSGLLTGSYEQYF
. TRBV12-3/TRBV12-4 CASSPNIARGGNTEAFF
. TRBV5-1 CASSLDGPVSSGNEQFF
few TRBV27 CASSPVVLQNSYEQYF
many TRBV7-9 CASSLGKLAGDYNEQFF
. TRBV25-1 CASSEWGTGTDTQYF
. TRBV13 CASSLTGLYGYTF
. TRBV6-1 CASGQTEQETQYF
. TRBV3-1 CASSQGWRAYEQYF
many TRBV20-1 CSASYTTGERHQPQHF
few TRBV20-1 CSASRATVSSGNTIYF
few TRBV18 CASSRDTLAEAFF
few TRBV6-2/TRBV6-3 CASSDTQGSNQPQHF
few TRBV6-5 CASSQSGPGETQYF
. TRBV28 CASDRDRGSEQYF
. TRBV7-3 CASSNGTSGIPGQETQYF
few TRBV12-3/TRBV12-4 CATSRSYYEQYF
few TRBV5-1 CASSRDGVASTDTQYF
many TRBV12-3/TRBV12-4 CASRPELNTEAFF
few TRBV12-5 CASGPGQGRSYGYTF
. TRBV20-1 CSARDSRGASGDTQYF
few TRBV29-1 CSGGDRVNTGELFF
few TRBV20-1 CSARDSLSNNSPLHF
. TRBV5-1 CASSPTDRDLDEQYF
few TRBV11-2 CASSLVLAGGHNEQFF
. TRBV12-5 CASGLAPGLPSF
few TRBV6-5 CASSYSTSGQTYEQYF